This TCR beta chain appears in the sequencing data of a study of control samples from healthy donors and cancer patients. Assay: immunoSEQ multiplex PCR; the TCRdb copy retains only in-frame clones and omits some. Among approximately 150,000 clones, more than 90% were seen once, and the ten largest hold roughly 3.1%. Deletions cut 3 bases from V and 4 bases from J, with 9 bases between. The V gene's germline CDR1 is MNHEY and CDR2 SMNVEV (reference sequence). This CDR3 spans 13 amino acids. Input material: blood. J is TRBJ1-2 and V is TRBV27; TRBD1 is a possible D gene (5 bases). This TCR derives from a man younger than 40 in good health. DNA of the CDR3: TGTGCCAGCAGTTTTAAGGGGAGCTATGGCTACACCTTC. Translation: CASSFKGSYGYTF.